The T cell receptor beta chain under discussion was sequenced for a study of OX40 agonist ivuxolimab in advanced cancers. Study summary: Ivuxolimab, an antibody that agonizes OX40 (CD134), was administered to the patients. Allowance was made for prior anti-PD-1, anti-PD-L1 or anti-CTLA-4 therapy, and 40% to 45% had some.

Clones were read by immunoSEQ multiplex PCR, and TCRdb kept only the in-frame ones, dropping some. The sample lists 90,000 to 100,000 clones; about 87% were seen once. Notes on the study in general: Dosing at 0.1 to 3.0 mg/kg was accompanied by clonal expansion of CD4+ and CD8+ blood T cells by week 6.

A word on this clone: Its antigen remains unknown.

The sequence came from an adult with an advanced solid tumor such as melanoma, head and neck, liver or kidney cancer. The source was CD4+ or CD8+ T cells sorted from blood, collected in a trial of the OX40 agonist ivuxolimab.

Written as DNA, the CDR3 is TGCGCCAGCAGCGCCGCAGGGGGCCTCTCCTACAATGAGCAGTTCTTC. As protein: CASSAAGGLSYNEQFF. V gene TRBV5-1 combines with J gene TRBJ2-1, with 8 nucleotides matching TRBD1. This CDR3 is built from 16 residues. Germline loops: CDR1 SGHRS, CDR2 YFSETQ. V lost 4 bases to trimming and J lost 0 bases; unmatched junction nucleotides: 6.